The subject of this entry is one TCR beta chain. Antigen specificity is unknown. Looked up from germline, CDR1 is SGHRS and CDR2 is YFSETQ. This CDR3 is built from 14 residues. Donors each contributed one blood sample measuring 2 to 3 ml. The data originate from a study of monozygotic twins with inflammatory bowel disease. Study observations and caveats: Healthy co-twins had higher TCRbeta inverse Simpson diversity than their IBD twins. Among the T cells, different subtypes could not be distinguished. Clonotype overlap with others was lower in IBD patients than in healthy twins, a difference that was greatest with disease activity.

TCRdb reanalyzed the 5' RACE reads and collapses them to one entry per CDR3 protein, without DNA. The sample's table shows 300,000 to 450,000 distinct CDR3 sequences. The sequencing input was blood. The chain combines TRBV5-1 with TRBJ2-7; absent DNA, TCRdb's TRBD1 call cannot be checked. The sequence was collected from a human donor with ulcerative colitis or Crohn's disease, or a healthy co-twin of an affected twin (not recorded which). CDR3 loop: CASSSPGTNYEQYF.